This entry lists 20 T cell receptor beta chains sequenced from one sample in a study of identical twins (dated by TCRdb to the mid-2010s). Libraries were built with 5' RACE. For sequencing, an Illumina HiSeq 2000 was employed. The raw public reads went through TCRdb reprocessing: fastp at Q25, MiXCR clone calling, in-frame beta chains kept. Merged by CDR3 protein, the rows form single entries marked with the most common genes and DNA. The sample profile shows about 570,000 distinct CDR3 sequences; 7.5% to 10% of them were found once. Together, the top ten hold around 3.1% of the sample. Another study also made use of these data, one on yellow fever vaccine responses in identical twins.

The source material was PBMCs. These receptors were obtained from a young woman in good health.

This clonotype has at least ten counts. V usage is TRBV12-3 or TRBV12-4 and J usage is TRBJ2-7; D remains unclear. There are 14 residues in the CDR3. Trimming cost V 1 base and J 7 bases, with 14 bases left between them. The CDR3 region is CASSLVARAGEQYF. CDR3 bases: TGTGCCAGCAGTTTAGTCGCCCGGGCTGGTGAGCAGTACTTC.

This clonotype was recorded at least ten times. This chain connects TRBV11-2 to TRBJ2-2; D unresolved. The germline V gene has CDR1 SGHAT and CDR2 FQNNGV. Trimming removed 1 base at V and 2 bases at J, with 11 bases between. The CDR3 covers 16 residues. The CDR3 loop is CASSLGAGLNTGELFF. Here the CDR3 DNA reads TGTGCCAGCAGCTTAGGGGCCGGGTTAAACACCGGGGAGCTGTTTTTT.

This clonotype was counted a few times. This chain links TRBV12-3 or TRBV12-4 with TRBJ2-3; TRBD2 aligns across 7 bases. V shed 11 bases and J 2 bases; nucleotides not matched to a gene: 10. This CDR3 comprises 14 residues. CDR3 residues: CAGGTGTTTDTQYF. CDR3 bases: TGTGCCGGGGGAACCGGGACTACCACAGATACGCAGTATTTT.

There are many counts of this clonotype. The chain uses TRBV7-3 and TRBJ2-1; D might be TRBD1 (5 bases). The CDR3 sequence is 11 residues long. Germline CDR1 and CDR2: SGHTA and FQGTGA. Trimming cost V 3 bases and J 11 bases, with 8 bases left between them. In DNA, the CDR3 is TGTGCCAGCAGCTTCCAGGGAAAGCAGTTCTTC. It is translated as CASSFQGKQFF.

This clonotype was observed at least ten times. V gene TRBV29-1 combines with J gene TRBJ2-1; D is possibly TRBD1 (5 bases). V was shortened by 5 bases and J by 4 bases, with 21 bases between the two germline ends. The length of the CDR3 is 16 residues. Germline CDR1 and CDR2: SQVTM and ANQGSEA. In nucleotides, the CDR3 is TGCAGCGTTTCAGGGTACGCCAAAGGGGAATACAATGAGCAGTTCTTC. Amino acids: CSVSGYAKGEYNEQFF.

This clonotype was recorded a few times. The genes are TRBV12-5 and TRBJ2-1; 7 bases are shared with TRBD1. Germline assignment: CDR1 LGHNT and CDR2 FRNRAP. Trimming took 5 bases from V and 7 from J; bases not matched to a gene: 8. The CDR3 sequence is 14 residues long. The CDR3 protein is CASGMQDRENEQFF. The CDR3 DNA sequence: TGTGCTAGTGGTATGCAAGACAGGGAAAATGAGCAGTTCTTC. The full variable domain, completed using reference TRBV12-5 and TRBJ2-1, is DARVTQTPRHKVTEMGQEVTMRCQPILGHNTVFWYRQTMMQGLELLAYFRNRAPLDDSGMPKDRFSAEMPDATLATLKIQPSEPRDSAVYFCASGMQDRENEQFFGPGTRLTVL.

The chain uses TRBV12-3 or TRBV12-4 and TRBJ1-1; TRBD1 is a possible D gene (6 bases). Deletions cut 5 bases from V and 4 bases from J, with 17 bases between. The CDR3 has 15 amino acids. The CDR3 region is CASSLFTGLGTEAFF. The DNA of the CDR3 is TGTGCCAGCAGTCTCTTTACAGGGCTGGGCACTGAAGCTTTCTTT.

V usage is TRBV10-1 and J usage is TRBJ2-5; the D gene is possibly TRBD1 (5 bases). The CDR3 contains 14 residues. Trimming took off 4 bases at V and 1 base at J, with 10 bases between the two ends. The germline gives CDR1 WNHNN, CDR2 SYGVQD (reference sequence). The CDR3 nucleotides are TGCGCCAGCAGTGTAACAGGTTCCCAAGAGACCCAGTACTTC. Translation gives CASSVTGSQETQYF.

This clonotype was seen a few times. CDR3 in DNA: TGTGCCAGCAGCCAAATCGGGTACGAGCAGTACTTC. Its translation: CASSQIGYEQYF. The chain recombines TRBV12-3 or TRBV12-4 with TRBJ2-7; no clear D. The CDR3 is made up of 12 amino acids. The V and J ends lost 6 bases and 4 bases respectively, with 10 bases between them.

There are many counts of this clonotype. V usage is TRBV4-3 and J usage is TRBJ2-1, with D perhaps matching TRBD2 (6 bases). Trimming took off 1 base at V and 7 bases at J, with 17 bases between the two ends. The germline V gene has CDR1 LGHNA and CDR2 YSLEER. This CDR3 has 16 amino acids. CDR3 nucleotides: TGCGCCAGCAGCCAAGTGGCGGGCGGGATGGAAAATGAGCAGTTCTTC. Protein: CASSQVAGGMENEQFF.

V and J are TRBV29-1 and TRBJ2-3; D is possibly TRBD2 (6 bases). Germline V gene data show CDR1 as SQVTM and CDR2 as ANQGSEA. Trimming took 7 bases from V and 6 from J, leaving 17 bases between them. CDR3 size: 13 residues. CDR3 residues: CSAGGTARDTQYF. DNA of the CDR3: TGCAGCGCCGGAGGGACTGCCAGGGATACGCAGTATTTT.

This clonotype was detected a few times. The chain recombines TRBV15 with TRBJ2-5, with 9 positions matching TRBD2. V trimming: 0 bases; J trimming: 4 bases; junction bases outside the gene matches: 3. CDR1 is LNHNV, CDR2 YYDKDF, per germline (reference sequence). The length of the CDR3 is 15 residues. The DNA of the CDR3 is TGTGCCACCAGCAGAGACCCACTAGCGGGAGAGACCCAGTACTTC. Encoded protein: CATSRDPLAGETQYF.

This clonotype was recorded at least ten times. This chain links TRBV20-1 with TRBJ2-7, with D uncertain. This CDR3 comprises 12 residues. Germline CDR1 DFQATT, CDR2 SNEGSKA (reference sequence). The ends were cut back, 6 bases at V and 5 bases at J, with 14 bases in the middle. In DNA form, the CDR3 reads TGCAGTGCCTTACCCCTCGGCCACGAGCAGTACTTC. Its protein product is CSALPLGHEQYF.

In its sample, this clonotype was seen many times. This chain links TRBV24-1 with TRBJ2-2; TRBD2 agrees at 10 bases. The CDR3 length is 15 residues. V was clipped by 5 bases and J by 4 bases; unmatched bases: 3. Looked up from germline, CDR1 is KGHDR and CDR2 is SFDVKD. The CDR3 protein is CATSVLAGATGELFF. The CDR3 coding sequence is TGTGCCACCAGTGTTCTAGCGGGAGCCACCGGGGAGCTGTTTTTT.

This clonotype was observed at least ten times. The chain recombines TRBV5-1 with TRBJ2-2; either TRBD1 or TRBD2 may fit D (6 bases each). The CDR3 sequence is 15 residues long. Germline-derived CDR1 and CDR2 are SGHRS and YFSETQ. Deletions cut 4 bases from V and 5 bases from J, with 15 bases between. CDR3 in amino acids: CASSPGDWETGELFF. CDR3 DNA sequence: TGCGCCAGCAGCCCAGGGGACTGGGAGACCGGGGAGCTGTTTTTT.

This clonotype was recorded only once. In DNA, the CDR3 is TGTGCCAGCCAACCCCCGGGACTGACATCTGGGGCCAACGTCCTGACTTTC. Translating it yields CASQPPGLTSGANVLTF. The J gene is TRBJ2-6, the V gene TRBV6-2 or TRBV6-3, with D maybe TRBD2 (6 bases). The CDR3 contains 17 residues. CDR1 MNHEY and CDR2 SVGEGT come from the germline V gene. Deletions cut 8 bases from V and 1 base from J, with 18 bases between.

This rearrangement joins TRBV20-1 to TRBJ2-3; 13 nucleotides agree with TRBD2. After removal of 3 bases from V and 0 bases from J, the junction contained 6 bases not matched to a gene. The CDR3 consists of 17 residues. Germline CDR1 DFQATT, CDR2 SNEGSKA (reference sequence). The CDR3 here is CSARRTSGGPSTDTQYF. The CDR3 DNA reads TGCAGTGCTAGGAGGACTAGCGGGGGCCCTAGCACAGATACGCAGTATTTT.

This clonotype was seen a few times. CDR3 bases: TGCAGTGGTACTAGCGGATCCTCCTACGAGCAGTACTTC. It translates to CSGTSGSSYEQYF. The genes are TRBV20-1 and TRBJ2-7; TRBD2 agrees at 8 bases. This CDR3 is built from 13 residues. Germline assignment: CDR1 DFQATT and CDR2 SNEGSKA (reference sequence). J was trimmed by 0 bases and V by 7 bases; bases with no gene match: 5.

As DNA, the CDR3 is TGTGCCAGCAGCCAGGGGCTGTTTTTT. It codes for CASSQGLFF. V and J are TRBV3-1 and TRBJ2-2, with D uncertain. Per the germline V gene, CDR1 is LGHDT and CDR2 is YNNKEL (reference sequence). This CDR3 comprises 9 residues. V was clipped by 3 bases and J by 13 bases, with 3 bases between them. Looking up the rest from reference TRBV3-1 and TRBJ2-2 gives the full variable domain: DTAVSQTPKYLVTQMGNDKSIKCEQNLGHDTMYWYKQDSKKFLKIMFSYNNKELIINETVPNRFSPKSPDKAHLNLHINSLELGDSAVYFCASSQGLFFGEGSRLTVL.

As regards this clonotype: A read error may be the cause here, since a much bigger clone is one base away. The chain employs TRBV18 and TRBJ2-3; no firm D call. V gave up 0 bases and J gave up 5 bases, with 0 bases separating them. The germline gives CDR1 KGHSH, CDR2 LQKENI. This CDR3 has 11 residues. CDR3: CASSPPDTQYF. In nucleotides, the CDR3 is TGTGCCAGCTCACCACCAGATACGCAGTATTTT.